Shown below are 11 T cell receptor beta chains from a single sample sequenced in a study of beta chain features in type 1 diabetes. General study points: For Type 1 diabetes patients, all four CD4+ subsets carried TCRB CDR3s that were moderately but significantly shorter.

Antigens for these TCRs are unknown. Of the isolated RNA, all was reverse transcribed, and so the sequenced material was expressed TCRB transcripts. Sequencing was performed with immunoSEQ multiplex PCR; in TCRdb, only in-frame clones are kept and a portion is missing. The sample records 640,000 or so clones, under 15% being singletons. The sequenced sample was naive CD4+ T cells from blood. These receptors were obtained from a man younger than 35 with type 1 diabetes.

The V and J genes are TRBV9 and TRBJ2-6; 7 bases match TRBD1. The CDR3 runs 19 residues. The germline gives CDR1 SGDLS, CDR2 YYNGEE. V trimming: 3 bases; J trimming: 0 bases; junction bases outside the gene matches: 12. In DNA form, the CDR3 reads TGTGCCAGCAGCGGCCGAACAGGGGTCCCACTCTCTGGGGCCAACGTCCTGACTTTC. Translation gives CASSGRTGVPLSGANVLTF.

This chain's CDR3 is CATSRYQNEAFF. The CDR3 DNA reads as TGTGCCACCAGCAGATACCAAAATGAAGCTTTCTTT. The chain joins TRBV15 to TRBJ1-1; no reliable D call. This CDR3 region has 12 residues. V gave up 2 bases and J gave up 7 bases, with 8 bases separating them. From germline, CDR1 is LNHNV and CDR2 YYDKDF (reference sequence).

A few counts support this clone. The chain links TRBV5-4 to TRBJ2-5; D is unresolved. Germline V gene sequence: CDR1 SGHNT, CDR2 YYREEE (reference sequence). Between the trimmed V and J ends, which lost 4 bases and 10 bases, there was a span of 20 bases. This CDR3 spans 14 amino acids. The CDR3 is CASSPTVNQVGQYF. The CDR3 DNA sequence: TGTGCCAGCAGCCCTACAGTCAACCAGGTGGGCCAGTACTTC.

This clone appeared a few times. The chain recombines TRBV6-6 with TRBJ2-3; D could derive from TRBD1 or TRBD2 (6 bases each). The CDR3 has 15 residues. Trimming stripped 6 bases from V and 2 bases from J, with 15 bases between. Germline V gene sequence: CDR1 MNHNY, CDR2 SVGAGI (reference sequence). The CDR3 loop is CASSPPRDTTDTQYF. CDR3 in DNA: TGTGCCAGCAGCCCTCCGCGGGACACCACAGATACGCAGTATTTT.

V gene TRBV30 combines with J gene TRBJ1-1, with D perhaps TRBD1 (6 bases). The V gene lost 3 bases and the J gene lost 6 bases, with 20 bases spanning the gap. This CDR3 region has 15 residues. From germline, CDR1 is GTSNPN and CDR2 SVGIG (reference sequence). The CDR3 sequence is CAWRHLDRASAEAFF. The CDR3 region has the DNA TGTGCCTGGAGGCACCTGGACAGAGCCTCCGCTGAAGCTTTCTTT.

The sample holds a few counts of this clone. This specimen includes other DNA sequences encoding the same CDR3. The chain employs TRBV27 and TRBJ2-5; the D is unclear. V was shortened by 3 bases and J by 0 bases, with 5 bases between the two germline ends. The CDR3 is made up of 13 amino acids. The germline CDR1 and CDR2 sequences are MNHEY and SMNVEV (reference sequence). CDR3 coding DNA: TGTGCCAGCAGTTTGGGGTACCAAGAGACCCAGTACTTC. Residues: CASSLGYQETQYF.

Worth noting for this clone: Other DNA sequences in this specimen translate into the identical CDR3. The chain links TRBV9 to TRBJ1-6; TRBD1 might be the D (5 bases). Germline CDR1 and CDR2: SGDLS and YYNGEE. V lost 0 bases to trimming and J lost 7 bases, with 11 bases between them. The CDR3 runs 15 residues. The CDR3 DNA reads TGTGCCAGCAGCGTAGCTGGGGGTGAGAATTCACCCCTCCACTTT. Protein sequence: CASSVAGGENSPLHF.

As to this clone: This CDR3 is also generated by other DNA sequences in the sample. The CDR3 sequence: CASSPRQENTEAFF. The CDR3, as DNA: TGTGCCAGCTCACCACGTCAGGAGAACACTGAAGCTTTCTTT. This chain uses TRBV18 with TRBJ1-1; D call uncertain. Germline loops: CDR1 KGHSH, CDR2 LQKENI. The CDR3 runs to 14 residues. V lost 1 base to trimming and J lost 1 base, with 7 bases between them. The variable domain in full, completed from reference TRBV18 and TRBJ1-1, reads NAGVMQNPRHLVRRRGQEARLRCSPMKGHSHVYWYRQLPEEGLKFMVYLQKENIIDESGMPKERFSAEFPKEGPSILRIQQVVRGDSAAYFCASSPRQENTEAFFGQGTRLTVV.

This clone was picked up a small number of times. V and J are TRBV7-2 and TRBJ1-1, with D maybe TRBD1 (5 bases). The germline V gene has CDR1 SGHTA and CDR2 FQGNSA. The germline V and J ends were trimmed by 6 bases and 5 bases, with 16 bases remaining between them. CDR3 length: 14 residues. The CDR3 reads CASSPSGEWTEAFF. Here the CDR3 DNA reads TGTGCCAGCAGTCCCTCGGGGGAGTGGACTGAAGCTTTCTTT.

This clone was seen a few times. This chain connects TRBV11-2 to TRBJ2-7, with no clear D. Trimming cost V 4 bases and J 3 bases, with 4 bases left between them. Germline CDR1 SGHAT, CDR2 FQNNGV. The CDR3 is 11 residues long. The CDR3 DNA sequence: TGTGCCAGCAGCTCCCACTACGAGCAGTACTTC. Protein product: CASSSHYEQYF.

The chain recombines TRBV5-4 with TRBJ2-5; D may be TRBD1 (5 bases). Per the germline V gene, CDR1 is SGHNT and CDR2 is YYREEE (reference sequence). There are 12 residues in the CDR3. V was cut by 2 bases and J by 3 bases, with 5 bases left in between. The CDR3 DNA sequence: TGTGCCAGCAGCTTAGGGGAAGAGACCCAGTACTTC. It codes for CASSLGEETQYF.